This TCR beta chain was identified in a study of T cells in Graves' hyperthyroidism and ophthalmopathy. J lost 5 bases, V lost 4 bases, and 11 bases had no gene match. CDR1 is LNHDA, CDR2 SQIVND, per germline (reference sequence). CDR3 length: 16 residues. Amplified regions were TCR beta CDR3 sequences from RNA transcripts. The HTBI primer set drove a first-round RT-PCR of the TCR CDR3. TCRdb recomputed calls from the multiplex PCR reads with MiXCR, one row per CDR3 protein. The repertoire has about 560,000 distinct CDR3 sequences, approximately 15% of them found once; the top ten carry roughly 18%. This clonotype was detected a few times.

The sequenced sample consisted of blood. The TCR originated in a woman under 30 with Graves' hyperthyroidism. The J gene is TRBJ1-1, the V gene TRBV19; 9 bases are shared with TRBD1. For the CDR3, the DNA is TGTGCCAGTAGTAGGGCACAGGGGGCTATACCTACTGAAGCTTTCTTT. This gives the protein CASSRAQGAIPTEAFF.